Below are 7 T cell receptor beta chains sequenced from a single sample in a study of identifying expanded T cells in peripheral blood. Sequencing was performed with immunoSEQ multiplex PCR; in TCRdb, only in-frame clones are kept and a portion is missing. The sample contains about 81,000 clones, less than 90% of which appear only once. The sequenced material came from blood. The receptors here all came from a person aged 18 to 75 in good health.

The J gene is TRBJ1-2, the V gene TRBV28, with unresolved D. Looked up from germline, CDR1 is MDHEN and CDR2 is SYDVKM. The CDR3 has 13 amino acids. V shed 1 base and J shed 4 bases, with 7 bases lying between them. CDR3 residues: CASSLSPLYGYTF. The DNA of the CDR3 is TGTGCCAGCAGTTTATCCCCCCTCTATGGCTACACCTTC.

This sequence joins TRBV28 and TRBJ2-7; D call uncertain. The CDR3 is 11 amino acids. Trimming cost V 6 bases and J 9 bases, with 12 bases left between them. Germline V gene sequence: CDR1 MDHEN, CDR2 SYDVKM. The CDR3 region has the DNA TGTGCCAGCAGAAAAGGCCCAGGGCAGTACTTC. This encodes CASRKGPGQYF.

The chain uses TRBV28 and TRBJ2-1; 7 nucleotides line up with TRBD2. Trimming removed 5 bases from V and 4 bases from J; junction bases left unmatched: 5. This CDR3 region has 14 residues. The germline V gene encodes CDR1 MDHEN and CDR2 SYDVKM. The CDR3 region is CASSGLGPYNEQFF. The CDR3 nucleotides are TGTGCCAGCAGTGGACTAGGGCCTTACAATGAGCAGTTCTTC.

This clone was found a few times. The V call is TRBV27, the J call TRBJ2-6; 8 bases map to TRBD1. The CDR3 runs to 15 residues. J lost 4 bases, V lost 5 bases, and 4 bases had no gene match. The germline V gene encodes CDR1 MNHEY and CDR2 SMNVEV (reference sequence). This CDR3 reads CASSQGAIGANVLTF. The CDR3 nucleotides read TGTGCCAGCAGTCAGGGGGCGATAGGGGCCAACGTCCTGACTTTC.

The chain couples TRBV19 to TRBJ2-7; the D is unclear. The germline V and J ends were trimmed by 6 bases and 7 bases, with 10 bases remaining between them. Germline values: CDR1 LNHDA, CDR2 SQIVND (reference sequence). The CDR3 is 11 residues long. The CDR3 spells CASRAGREQYF. For the CDR3, the DNA is TGTGCCAGTAGAGCTGGGCGGGAGCAGTACTTC.

The V gene is TRBV19, the J gene TRBJ2-1; a weak D match, TRBD1 (5 bases). CDR1 and CDR2 from the germline V gene are LNHDA and SQIVND (reference sequence). The V end lost 4 bases, the J end lost 8 bases, and 21 bases lay between the germline ends. This CDR3 region has 16 residues. CDR3 in amino acids: CASSTLNAGSYDEQFF. The CDR3, as DNA: TGTGCCAGTAGTACCTTAAATGCAGGGTCTTACGATGAGCAGTTCTTC.

The J gene is TRBJ2-3, the V gene TRBV5-4; perhaps TRBD1 as D (7 bases). This CDR3 region has 15 residues. Germline V lookup: CDR1 SGHNT, CDR2 YYREEE (reference sequence). Trimming removed 3 bases at V and 1 base at J, with 12 bases between. The CDR3 DNA reads as TGTGCCAGCAGCTCGCCAGGGGGGCGCACAGATACGCAGTATTTT. Amino acids: CASSSPGGRTDTQYF.